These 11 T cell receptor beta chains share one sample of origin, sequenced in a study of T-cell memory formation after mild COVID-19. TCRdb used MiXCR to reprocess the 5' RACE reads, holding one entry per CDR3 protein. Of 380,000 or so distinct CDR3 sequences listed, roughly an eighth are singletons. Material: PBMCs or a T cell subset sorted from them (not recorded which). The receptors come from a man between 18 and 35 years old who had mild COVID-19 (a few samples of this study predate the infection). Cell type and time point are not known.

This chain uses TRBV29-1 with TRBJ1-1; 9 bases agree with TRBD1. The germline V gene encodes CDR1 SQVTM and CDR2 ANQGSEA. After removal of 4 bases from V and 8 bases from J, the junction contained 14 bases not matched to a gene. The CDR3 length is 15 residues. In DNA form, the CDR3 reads TGCAGCGTTGTCGCCCTCAAACAGGGGGCCTTAGAAGCTTTCTTT. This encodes CSVVALKQGALEAFF.

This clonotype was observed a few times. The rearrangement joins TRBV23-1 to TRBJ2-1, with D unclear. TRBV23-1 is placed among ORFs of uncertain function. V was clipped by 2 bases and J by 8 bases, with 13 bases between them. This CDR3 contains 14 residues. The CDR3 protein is CASSQRRIADEQFF. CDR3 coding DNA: TGCGCCAGCAGTCAAAGGAGAATCGCAGATGAGCAGTTCTTC.

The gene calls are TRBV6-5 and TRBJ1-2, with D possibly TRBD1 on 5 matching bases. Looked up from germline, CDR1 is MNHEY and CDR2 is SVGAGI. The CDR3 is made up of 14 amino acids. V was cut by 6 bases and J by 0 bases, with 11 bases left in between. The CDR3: CASSKTVSNYGYTF. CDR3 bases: TGTGCCAGCAGCAAGACAGTGTCTAACTATGGCTACACCTTC.

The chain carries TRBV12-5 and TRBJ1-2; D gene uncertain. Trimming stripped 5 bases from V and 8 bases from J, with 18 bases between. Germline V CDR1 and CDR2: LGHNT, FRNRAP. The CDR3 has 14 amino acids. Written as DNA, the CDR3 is TGTGCTAGTGGTGGCGGGGTCCTGAGCGCCGGCTACACCTTC. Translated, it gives CASGGGVLSAGYTF.

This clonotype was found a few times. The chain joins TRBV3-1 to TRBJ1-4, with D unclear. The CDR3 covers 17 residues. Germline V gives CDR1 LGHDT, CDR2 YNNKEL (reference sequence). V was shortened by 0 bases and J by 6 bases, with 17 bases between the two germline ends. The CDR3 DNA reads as TGTGCCAGCAGCCAAGATCTGAGGGCGGTGGGCTATGAAAAACTGTTTTTT. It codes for CASSQDLRAVGYEKLFF.

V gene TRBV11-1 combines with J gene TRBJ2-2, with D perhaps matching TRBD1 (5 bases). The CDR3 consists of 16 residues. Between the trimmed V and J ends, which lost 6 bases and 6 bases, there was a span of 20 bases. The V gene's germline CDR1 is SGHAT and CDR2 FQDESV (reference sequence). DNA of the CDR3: TGTGCCAGCAGGGGTGGGGCAGACCGCACCGCCGGGGAGCTGTTTTTT. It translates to CASRGGADRTAGELFF.

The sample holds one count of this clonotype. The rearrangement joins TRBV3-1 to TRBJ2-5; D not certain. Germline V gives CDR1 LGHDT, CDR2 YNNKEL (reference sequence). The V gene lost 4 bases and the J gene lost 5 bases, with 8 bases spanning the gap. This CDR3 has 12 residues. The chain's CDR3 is CASSRQSETQYF. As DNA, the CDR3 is TGTGCCAGCAGCCGACAATCGGAGACCCAGTACTTC.

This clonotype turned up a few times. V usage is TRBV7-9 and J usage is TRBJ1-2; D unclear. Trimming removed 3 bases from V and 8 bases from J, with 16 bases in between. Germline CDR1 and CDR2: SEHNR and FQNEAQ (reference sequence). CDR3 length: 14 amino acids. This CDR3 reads CASSFTPSSYGYTF. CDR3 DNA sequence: TGTGCCAGCAGCTTTACGCCCTCTAGCTACGGCTACACCTTC.

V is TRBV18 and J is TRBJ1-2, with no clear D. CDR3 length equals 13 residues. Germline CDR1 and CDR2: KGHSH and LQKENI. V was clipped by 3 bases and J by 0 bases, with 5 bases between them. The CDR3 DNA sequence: TGTGCCAGCTCACCGAGGTCTAACTATGGCTACACCTTC. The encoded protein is CASSPRSNYGYTF.

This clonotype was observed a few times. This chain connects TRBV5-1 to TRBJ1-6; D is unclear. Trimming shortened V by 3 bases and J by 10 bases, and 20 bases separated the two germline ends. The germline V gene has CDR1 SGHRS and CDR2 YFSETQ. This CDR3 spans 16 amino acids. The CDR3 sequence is CASSSTYGFTRSPLHF. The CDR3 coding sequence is TGCGCCAGCAGCTCCACCTATGGGTTCACAAGATCACCCCTCCACTTT.

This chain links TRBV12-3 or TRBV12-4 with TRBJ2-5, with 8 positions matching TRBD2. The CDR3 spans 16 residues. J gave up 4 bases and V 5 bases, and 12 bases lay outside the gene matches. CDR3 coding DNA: TGTGCCAGCAGTCCCTTCACGGGGGGGCTACCAGAGACCCAGTACTTC. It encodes CASSPFTGGLPETQYF.